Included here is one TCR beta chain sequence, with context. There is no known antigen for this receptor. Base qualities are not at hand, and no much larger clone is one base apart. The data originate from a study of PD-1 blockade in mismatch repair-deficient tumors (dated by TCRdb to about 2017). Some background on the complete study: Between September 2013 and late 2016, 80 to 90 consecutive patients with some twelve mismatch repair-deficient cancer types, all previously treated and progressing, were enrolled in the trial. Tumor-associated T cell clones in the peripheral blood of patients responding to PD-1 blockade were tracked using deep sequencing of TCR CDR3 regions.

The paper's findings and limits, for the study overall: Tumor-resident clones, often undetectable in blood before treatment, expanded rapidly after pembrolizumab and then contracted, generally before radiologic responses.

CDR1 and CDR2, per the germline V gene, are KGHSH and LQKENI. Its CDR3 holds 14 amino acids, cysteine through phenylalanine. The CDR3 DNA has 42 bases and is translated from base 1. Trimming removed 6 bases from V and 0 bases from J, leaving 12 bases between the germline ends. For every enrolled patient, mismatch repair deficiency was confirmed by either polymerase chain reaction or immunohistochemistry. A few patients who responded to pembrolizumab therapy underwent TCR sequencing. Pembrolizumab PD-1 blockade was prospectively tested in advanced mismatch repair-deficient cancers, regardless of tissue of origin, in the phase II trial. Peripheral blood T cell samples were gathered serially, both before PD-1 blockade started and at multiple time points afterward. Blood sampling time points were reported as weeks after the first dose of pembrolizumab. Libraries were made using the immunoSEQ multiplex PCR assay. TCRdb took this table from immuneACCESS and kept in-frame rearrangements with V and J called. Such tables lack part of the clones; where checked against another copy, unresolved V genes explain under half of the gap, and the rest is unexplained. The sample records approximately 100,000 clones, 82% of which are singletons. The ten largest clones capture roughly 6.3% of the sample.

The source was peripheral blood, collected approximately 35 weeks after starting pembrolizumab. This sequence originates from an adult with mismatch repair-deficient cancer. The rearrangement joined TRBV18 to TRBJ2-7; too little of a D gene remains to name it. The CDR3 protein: CASSMSSPSYEQYF. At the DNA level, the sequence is TGTGCCAGCTCGATGTCCTCTCCCTCCTACGAGCAGTACTTC.